This T cell receptor (beta chain) was documented in a study of blood T cell repertoires in COVID-19. The assay was immunoSEQ multiplex PCR, and TCRdb's table has in-frame clones only and misses some. Here the sample spans more than 100,000 clones, about 90% being singletons. Per germline, CDR1 SGHDT and CDR2 YYEEEE. The ends were cut back, 6 bases at V and 1 base at J, with 10 bases in the middle. This CDR3 is 13 amino acids long. V usage is TRBV5-6 and J usage is TRBJ1-1; D gene uncertain. The sequence was collected from a woman aged 55-75 years with COVID-19, enrolled during active disease. The sequenced sample consisted of peripheral blood. The CDR3 reads CASNRERNTEAFF. DNA of the CDR3: TGTGCCAGCAACCGAGAAAGGAACACTGAAGCTTTCTTT. Full variable domain (rest looked up from reference TRBV5-6 and TRBJ1-1): DAGVTQSPTHLIKTRGQQVTLRCSPKSGHDTVSWYQQALGQGPQFIFQYYEEEERQRGNFPDRFSGHQFPNYSSELNVNALLLGDSALYLCASNRERNTEAFFGQGTRLTVV.